This T cell receptor beta chain was found in a study of neurological immune-mediated disorders. General study findings and limits: One cluster of related CDR3 sequences contained, by phylogenetic grouping, the repertoires of 18 of 34 multiple sclerosis patients and formed a possible signature. The level of TCR clonal expansion was highest in patients with HTLV-1-associated myelopathy and lowest in multiple sclerosis, where it fell below the level seen in healthy controls.

There are many counts of this clonotype. The antigen remains undetermined. CDR3 length equals 15 residues. The V end was cut by 3 bases, the J end by 1 base, with 11 bases between. Germline CDR1 and CDR2: SGHRS and YFSETQ. The cDNA was synthesized by means of template-switch 5'RACE, which was carried out with 10-nucleotide random UMIs. Each CDR3 protein gets one entry after TCRdb re-called the 5' RACE reads with MiXCR. The data contain approximately 59,000 distinct CDR3 sequences, approximately 5.3% of them singletons. PBMCs numbering 2 million and stored at -80 C yielded the unsorted libraries. This chain uses TRBV5-1 with TRBJ1-5; D is possibly TRBD1 (5 bases). The sample was PBMCs. The TCR was taken from a human donor with multiple sclerosis. The donor label of this sample is uncertain. CDR3 coding DNA: TGCGCCAGCAGCTGGGGGGAATGGAGCAATCAGCCCCAGCATTTT. Amino acid sequence: CASSWGEWSNQPQHF.